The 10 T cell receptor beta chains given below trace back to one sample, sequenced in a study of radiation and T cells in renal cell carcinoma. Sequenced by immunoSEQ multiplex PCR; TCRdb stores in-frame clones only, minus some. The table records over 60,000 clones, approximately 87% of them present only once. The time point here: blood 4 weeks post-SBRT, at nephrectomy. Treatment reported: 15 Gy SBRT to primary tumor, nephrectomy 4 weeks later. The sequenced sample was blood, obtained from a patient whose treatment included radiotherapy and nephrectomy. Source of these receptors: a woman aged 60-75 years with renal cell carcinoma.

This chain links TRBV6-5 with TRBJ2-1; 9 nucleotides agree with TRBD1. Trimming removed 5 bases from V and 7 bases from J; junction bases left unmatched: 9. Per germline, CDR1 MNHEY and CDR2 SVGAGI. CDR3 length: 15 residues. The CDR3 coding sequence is TGTGCCAGCAGTACAGGGGACAGGGTGAAGAATGAGCAGTTCTTC. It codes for CASSTGDRVKNEQFF.

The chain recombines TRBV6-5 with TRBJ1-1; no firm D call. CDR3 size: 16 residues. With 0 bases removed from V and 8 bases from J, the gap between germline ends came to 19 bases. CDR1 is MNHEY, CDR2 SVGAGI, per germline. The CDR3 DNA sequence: TGTGCCAGCAGTTACTCCCTCCTAGGGTCCCAAAGAGAAGCTTTCTTT. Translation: CASSYSLLGSQREAFF.

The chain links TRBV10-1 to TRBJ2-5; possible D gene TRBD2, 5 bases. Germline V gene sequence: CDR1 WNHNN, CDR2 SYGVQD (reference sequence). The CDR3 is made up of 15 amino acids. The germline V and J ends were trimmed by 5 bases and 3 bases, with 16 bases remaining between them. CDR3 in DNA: TGCGCCAGCAGTCCCGGGGTAGCGAGAAAAGAGACCCAGTACTTC. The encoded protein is CASSPGVARKETQYF.

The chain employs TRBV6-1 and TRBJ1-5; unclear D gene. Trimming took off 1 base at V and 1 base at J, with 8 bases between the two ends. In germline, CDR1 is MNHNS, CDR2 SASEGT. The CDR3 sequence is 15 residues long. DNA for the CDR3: TGTGCCAGCAGTGAAGTAGGGATCAGCAATCAGCCCCAGCATTTT. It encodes CASSEVGISNQPQHF.

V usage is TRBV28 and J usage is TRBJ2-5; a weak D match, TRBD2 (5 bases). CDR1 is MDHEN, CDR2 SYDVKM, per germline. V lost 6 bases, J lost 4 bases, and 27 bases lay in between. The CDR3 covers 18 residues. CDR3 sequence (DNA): TGTGCCAGCAGCTTTTCCCTCTCGGACTCCGTACGGGGAGAGACCCAGTACTTC. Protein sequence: CASSFSLSDSVRGETQYF. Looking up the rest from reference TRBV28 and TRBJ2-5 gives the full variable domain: DVKVTQSSRYLVKRTGEKVFLECVQDMDHENMFWYRQDPGLGLRLIYFSYDVKMKEKGDIPEGYSVSREKKERFSLILESASTNQTSMYLCASSFSLSDSVRGETQYFGPGTRLLVL.

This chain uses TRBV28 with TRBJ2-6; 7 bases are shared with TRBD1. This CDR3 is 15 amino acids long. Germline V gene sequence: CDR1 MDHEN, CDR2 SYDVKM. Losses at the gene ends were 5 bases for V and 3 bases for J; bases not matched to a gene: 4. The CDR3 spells CASSPYRGGANVLTF. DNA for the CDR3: TGTGCCAGCAGTCCATACAGGGGTGGGGCCAACGTCCTGACTTTC.

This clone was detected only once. CDR3 protein: CASQLTSGSHSNQPQHF. The CDR3 DNA reads TGTGCCAGTCAACTAACGTCGGGGAGTCATAGCAATCAGCCCCAGCATTTT. This chain joins TRBV19 and TRBJ1-5; unclear D gene. Trimming stripped 8 bases from V and 0 bases from J, with 20 bases between. The CDR3 extends over 17 amino acids. Germline CDR1 reads LNHDA; CDR2 reads SQIVND (reference sequence).

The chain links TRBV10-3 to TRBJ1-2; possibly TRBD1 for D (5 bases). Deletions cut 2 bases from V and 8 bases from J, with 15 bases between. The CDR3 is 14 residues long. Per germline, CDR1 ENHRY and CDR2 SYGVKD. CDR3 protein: CAISEAGPRSGYTF. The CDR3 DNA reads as TGTGCCATCAGTGAGGCAGGGCCACGTTCGGGCTACACCTTC.

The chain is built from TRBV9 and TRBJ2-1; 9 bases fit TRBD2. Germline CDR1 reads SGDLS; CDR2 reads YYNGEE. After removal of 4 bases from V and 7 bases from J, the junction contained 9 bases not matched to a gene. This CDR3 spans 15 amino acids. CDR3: CASSPRTSEENEQFF. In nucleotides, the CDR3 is TGTGCCAGCAGCCCACGGACTAGCGAAGAAAATGAGCAGTTCTTC.

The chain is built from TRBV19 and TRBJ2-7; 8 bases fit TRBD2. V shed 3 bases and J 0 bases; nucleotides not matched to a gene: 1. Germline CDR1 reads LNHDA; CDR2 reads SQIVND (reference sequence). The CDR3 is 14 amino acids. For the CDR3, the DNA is TGTGCCAGTAGTATGGGGACTAGCTCCTACGAGCAGTACTTC. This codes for CASSMGTSSYEQYF.